These 27 T cell receptor gamma chains share one sample of origin, sequenced in a study of γδ T cells in repeated Plasmodium falciparum infection. TCRdb redid the clone calls on the multiplex PCR reads with CATT. The sample has 30,000 or so gamma-chain clones, more than 1.4% seen once. Bulk repertoires came from Vgamma9/Vdelta2+ or Vdelta2-negative gammadelta T cells flow-sorted from PBMC. The sequenced material came from gamma-delta T cells from blood. Receptors originate from a pool of human donors (malaria-infected and uninfected, not separated).

This clone was seen a handful of times. A far larger clone is one base from this, pointing to a likely read error. Different DNA sequences within this sample yield the same CDR3. The genes are TRGV3 and TRGJ1 or TRGJ2. No J gene was available from TCRdb, and it was assigned here by a germline match of the DNA. From germline, CDR1 is VTNTFY and CDR2 YDVSTARD (reference sequence). This CDR3 has 11 residues. The CDR3 sequence is CATWDKSKKLF. CDR3 nucleotides: TGCGCCACCTGGGACAAAAGCAAGAAACTCTTT.

The table lists this clone with a few counts. TCRdb shows a much larger clone's protein in place of this DNA's translation, and the two differ at residue 5, likely through a read error; the protein shown is translated from the DNA. The rearrangement uses TRGV5 and TRGJP2. TCRdb lists no J gene, so it was determined here by aligning the DNA to germline. The length of the CDR3 is 14 residues. Germline V gene lookup returns CDR1 VINAFY and CDR2 YDVSNSKD. The CDR3 coding sequence is TGTGCCACCTGGGGCAGGCCTAGTGATTGGATCAAGACGTTT. Its translation: CATWGRPSDWIKTF.

In its sample, this clone was seen many times. The TCRdb protein, from a much larger clone, departs from this DNA's translation at residue 10, likely by read error; the protein shown derives from the DNA. The gene calls are TRGV9 and TRGJP. No J gene was available from TCRdb, and it was assigned here by a germline match of the DNA. Trimming removed 2 bases from V and 9 bases from J; junction bases left unmatched: 13. Germline loops: CDR1 GITISATS, CDR2 ISYDGTV (reference sequence). This CDR3 is 18 amino acids long. CDR3 bases: TGTGCCTTGTGGGAGGCCCAAAGTATAGGGTTGGGCAAAAAAATCAAGGTATTT. This translates into CALWEAQSIGLGKKIKVF.

Comment on this clone: Only one base separates this from a far larger clonotype, so it likely reflects a read error. The sample has other DNA sequences that encode this CDR3 too. CDR3 in amino acids: CALWEGTKEGLGKKIKVF. The CDR3 DNA sequence: TGTGCCTTGTGGGAGGGTACGAAAGAGGGGTTGGGTAAAAAAATCAAGGTATTT. This rearrangement joins TRGV9 to TRGJP. As TCRdb names no J gene, one was assigned here on the basis of a DNA match to germline. This CDR3 is 18 amino acids long. The germline gives CDR1 GITISATS, CDR2 ISYDGTV (reference sequence).

This clone was detected only a few times. Given a far larger clone just one base away, this is likely a sequencing read error. At the DNA level, this CDR3 is encoded by other sequences in the same sample as well. The J gene was not called, though the V gene is TRGV9. This CDR3 contains 14 residues. Germline-derived CDR1 and CDR2 are GITISATS and ISYDGTV (reference sequence). CDR3 residues: CALWESYRYYKKLF. CDR3 sequence (DNA): TGTGCCTTGTGGGAGTCGTACCGTTATTATAAGAAGCTCTTT.

As concerns this clone: The protein recorded in TCRdb matches a much larger clone and deviates from this DNA's translation at residue 11, suggesting a read error; the protein here is obtained by translating the DNA. The chain combines TRGV9 with TRGJ1 or TRGJ2. The J gene is not listed in TCRdb, so it was assigned here from a DNA match to germline. The CDR3 has 14 residues. The junction had 18 bases not matched to a gene; V was cut back by 4 bases and J by 12 bases. The germline V gene has CDR1 GITISATS and CDR2 ISYDGTV (reference sequence). Here the CDR3 DNA reads TGTGCCTTGTGGGACCAAACGACCTGCGGCGGGAAACTCTTT. Protein: CALWDQTTCGGKLF.

In this sample, this clone turned up many times. The protein recorded in TCRdb matches a much larger clone and deviates from this DNA's translation at residue 5, suggesting a read error; the protein here is obtained by translating the DNA. The chain employs TRGV3 and TRGJ1 or TRGJ2. Here the J gene was assigned by germline matching of the DNA, as TCRdb has none. The CDR3 loop spans 11 amino acids. In germline, CDR1 is VTNTFY, CDR2 YDVSTARD (reference sequence). CDR3 sequence reads: CATWGRPKKLF. CDR3 sequence (DNA): TGTGCCACCTGGGGCAGGCCGAAGAAACTCTTT.

This clone was observed many times. TCRdb lists the protein of a much larger clone for this DNA, which differs at residue 6, so this is likely a read error; the protein given here is translated from the DNA itself. The V gene is TRGV3, the J gene TRGJP1. The J gene was missing in TCRdb and was found by matching the end of the DNA to germline. CDR3 length equals 15 residues. Germline V gene lookup returns CDR1 VTNTFY and CDR2 YDVSTARD (reference sequence). J gave up 8 bases and V 3 bases, and 12 bases lay outside the gene matches. In DNA, the CDR3 is TGTGCCACCTGGGACGGGCAGTGGGGAGGTTGGTTCAAGATATTT. Protein: CATWDGQWGGWFKIF.

This clone was observed many times. Given a far larger clone just one base away, this is likely a sequencing read error. This CDR3 is also generated by other DNA sequences in the sample. This chain connects TRGV9 to TRGJP2. TCRdb carries no J gene annotation; the J gene was assigned here by matching the DNA with germline. Germline assignment: CDR1 GITISATS and CDR2 ISYDGTV (reference sequence). CDR3 length: 11 residues. The CDR3 nucleotides are TGCGCCTTGGGGGGTGATTGGATCAAGACGTTT. Protein: CALGGDWIKTF.

This clone was seen a few times. TCRdb shows a much larger clone's protein in place of this DNA's translation, and the two differ at residue 12, likely through a read error; the protein shown is translated from the DNA. No call exists for the J gene, whereas the V gene is TRGV9. CDR1 is GITISATS and CDR2 is ISYDGTV in the germline V gene (reference sequence). This CDR3 region has 14 residues. This CDR3 reads CALWEVPYYYKRLF. CDR3 sequence (DNA): TGTGCCTTGTGGGAGGTGCCCTATTATTATAAGAGACTCTTT.

This clone has a handful of counts. TCRdb lists the protein of a much larger clone for this DNA, which differs at residue 14, so this is likely a read error; the protein given here is translated from the DNA itself. This chain uses TRGV9 with TRGJP. As TCRdb names no J gene, one was assigned here on the basis of a DNA match to germline. Germline CDR1 and CDR2: GITISATS and ISYDGTV (reference sequence). The CDR3 consists of 17 residues. As DNA, the CDR3 is TGTGCCTTGTGGGAGGCTCATCAAGAGTTGGGCAAAAAAACCAAGGTATTT. Encoded protein: CALWEAHQELGKKTKVF.

The sample holds many counts of this clone. The protein held in TCRdb is that of a much larger clone and does not match this DNA's translation at residue 6, likely because of a read error; the protein shown is translated from the DNA. The V gene is TRGV9, the J gene TRGJ1 or TRGJ2. Germline CDR1 and CDR2: GITISATS and ISYDGTV (reference sequence). The CDR3 is made up of 12 amino acids. The trim removed 2 bases at V and 9 bases at J, leaving 7 bases unmatched. For the CDR3, the DNA is TGTGCCTTGTGGGAGGGCCATGGTAAGAAACTCTTT. Translation: CALWEGHGKKLF.

This clone was counted between two and nine times. It differs at one base from a far larger clone, so likely a read error. V usage is TRGV2 and J usage is TRGJ1 or TRGJ2. TCRdb is silent on the J gene; assignment here came from matching the DNA to germline. CDR3 size: 11 residues. V was pared by 4 bases and J by 10 bases, with 7 bases of the junction left unmatched. CDR1 and CDR2 (germline): EGSNGY, YDSYNSKV. The CDR3 DNA reads as TGTGCCACCTGGGAGGTTGAGAAGAAACTCTTT. This codes for CATWEVEKKLF.

This clone was found a few times. The protein in TCRdb stems from a much larger clone and differs at residue 12 from this DNA's translation, likely a read error; here the protein is translated from the DNA. The chain combines TRGV9 with TRGJP. TCRdb leaves out the J gene; it was filled in here by matching the DNA to germline. The CDR3 has 17 residues. Per germline, CDR1 GITISATS and CDR2 ISYDGTV (reference sequence). This chain's CDR3 is CALWEPPCCLGEKIKVF. Here the CDR3 DNA reads TGTGCCTTGTGGGAGCCCCCGTGTTGCTTGGGCGAAAAAATCAAGGTATTT.

This clone was counted between two and nine times. This sequence is one base from a far larger clone and is likely a read error. Other DNA sequences in this sample translate to the same CDR3. The rearrangement links TRGV3 to TRGJP2. No J gene was available from TCRdb, and it was assigned here by a germline match of the DNA. The germline V gene encodes CDR1 VTNTFY and CDR2 YDVSTARD (reference sequence). The CDR3 is 13 amino acids. CDR3 DNA sequence: TGCGCCACCTGGGACAAGTGGCGTTGGATCAAGACGTTT. Translating gives CATWDKWRWIKTF.

Concerning this clone: This DNA's translation differs at residue 5 from TCRdb's protein, which comes from a much larger clone; a read error is likely, and the protein shown is translated from the DNA. The chain couples TRGV3 to TRGJ1 or TRGJ2. The J gene, absent from TCRdb, was called here by matching the DNA to germline. Germline CDR1 and CDR2: VTNTFY and YDVSTARD (reference sequence). This CDR3 has 11 amino acids. The CDR3 DNA follows: TGTGCCACCTGGGGCAGGCGTAAGAAACTCTTT. This translates into CATWGRRKKLF.

In this sample, this clone turned up many times. TCRdb shows a much larger clone's protein in place of this DNA's translation, and the two differ at residue 10, likely through a read error; the protein shown is translated from the DNA. The chain links TRGV9 to TRGJP. The J gene is not listed in TCRdb, so it was assigned here from a DNA match to germline. CDR3 length: 15 residues. CDR1 GITISATS and CDR2 ISYDGTV come from the germline V gene (reference sequence). This chain's CDR3 is CALWTEELGEKIKVF. DNA of the CDR3: TGTGCCTTGTGGACAGAAGAGTTGGGCGAAAAAATCAAGGTATTT.

This clone was observed many times. This probably arose from a read error, given a far larger clone one base away. The rearrangement links TRGV4 to TRGJP1. Matching the DNA to germline supplied the J gene, which TCRdb does not give. CDR1 EGSTGY and CDR2 YDSYTSSV come from the germline V gene. The V and J ends lost 3 bases and 5 bases, in that order; junction bases with no gene match: 0. The length of the CDR3 is 12 residues. CDR3 region: CATWDTGWFKIF. CDR3 DNA: TGTGCCACCTGGGATACTGGTTGGTTCAAGATATTT.

Points on this clone: Only one base separates this from a far larger clonotype, so it likely reflects a read error. The sample contains more than one DNA sequence encoding this CDR3. The chain recombines TRGV9 with TRGJP. TCRdb supplies no J gene; here it was assigned by aligning the nucleotide sequence to germline. From germline, CDR1 is GITISATS and CDR2 ISYDGTV (reference sequence). With V trimmed by 3 bases and J by 6 bases, 8 bases remained unmatched. CDR3 length: 17 amino acids. The CDR3 here is CALWEQFTELGKKIKVF. As DNA, the CDR3 is TGTGCCTTGTGGGAGCAGTTTACAGAGTTGGGCAAAAAAATCAAGGTATTT.

Notes on this clone: TCRdb pairs this DNA with a much larger clone's protein that differs at residue 5, likely a read error; the protein shown was translated from the DNA. This chain links TRGV3 with TRGJP2. Germline loops: CDR1 VTNTFY, CDR2 YDVSTARD (reference sequence). This CDR3 region has 18 residues. The CDR3 coding sequence is TGTGCCACCTGGGGCAGGCCTTGGGGGTATAGTAGTGATTGGATCAAGACGTTT. Protein sequence: CATWGRPWGYSSDWIKTF.

This clone was seen a handful of times. The TCRdb protein comes from a much larger clone and disagrees with this DNA's translation at residue 7, likely due to a read error; the protein given here is derived from the DNA. The V and J genes are TRGV9 and TRGJP. The J gene is not listed in TCRdb, so it was assigned here from a DNA match to germline. This CDR3 has 19 amino acids. Germline V gene sequence: CDR1 GITISATS, CDR2 ISYDGTV (reference sequence). Losses at the gene ends were 2 bases for V and 7 bases for J; bases not matched to a gene: 14. The CDR3 loop is CALWEATAGQELGKKIKVF. CDR3 DNA sequence: TGTGCCTTGTGGGAGGCCACAGCAGGCCAGGAGTTGGGCAAAAAAATCAAGGTATTT.

This clone has at least ten counts. This likely stems from a read error, as it lies one base from a far larger clone. This sample also contains other DNA sequences that code for the same CDR3. This chain's CDR3 is CALWEVKELGKKIKVF. The CDR3 DNA follows: TGTGCCTTGTGGGAGGTAAAGGAGTTGGGCAAAAAAATCAAAGTATTT. The rearrangement joins TRGV9 to TRGJP. The germline V gene encodes CDR1 GITISATS and CDR2 ISYDGTV (reference sequence). The CDR3 loop spans 16 amino acids.

On this clone itself: This likely came from a read error, as a far larger clone is one base away. The sample holds other DNA sequences that translate to the same CDR3. The J gene is uncalled and the V gene is TRGV4. The CDR3 has 12 amino acids. Germline assignment: CDR1 EGSTGY and CDR2 YDSYTSSV. The CDR3 is CATWDPINKKLF. CDR3 bases: TGTGCCACCTGGGATCCGATAAATAAGAAGCTCTTT.

This clone was recorded at least ten times. For this DNA, TCRdb reports the protein of a much larger clone, which diverges at residue 4, most likely from a read error; the protein presented here is translated directly from the DNA. The rearrangement uses TRGV8 and TRGJ1 or TRGJ2. V lost 9 bases, J lost 10 bases, and 12 bases stayed unmatched. The CDR3 is made up of 11 amino acids. CDR1 and CDR2 from the germline V gene are VENAVY and YDSYNSRV. Written as DNA, the CDR3 is TGTGCCACCCGGGGCCGAACGAAGAAACTCTTT. This encodes CATRGRTKKLF.

This clone was picked up a small number of times. The TCRdb record carries a much larger clone's protein, which differs from this DNA's translation at residue 7; a read error is the likely cause, and the protein listed here is the DNA translation. This sequence joins TRGV9 and TRGJ1 or TRGJ2. J was trimmed by 6 bases and V by 2 bases; bases with no gene match: 7. Germline V gene sequence: CDR1 GITISATS, CDR2 ISYDGTV (reference sequence). The CDR3 runs 13 residues. In DNA form, the CDR3 reads TGTGCCTTGTGGGAGGCGCACCTTTATAAGAAACTCTTT. Its protein product is CALWEAHLYKKLF.

To note about this clone: The TCRdb protein comes from a much larger clone and disagrees with this DNA's translation at residue 5, likely due to a read error; the protein given here is derived from the DNA. Here the CDR3 DNA reads TGTGCCTTGTGGGGGCCCATTTATTATAAGAAACTCTTT. Its translation: CALWGPIYYKKLF. The J gene is TRGJ1 or TRGJ2, the V gene TRGV9. V lost 5 bases and J lost 3; bases outside the gene matches: 7. The CDR3 loop spans 13 amino acids. Germline assignment: CDR1 GITISATS and CDR2 ISYDGTV (reference sequence).

Concerning this clone itself: The mismatch at residue 6 between this DNA's translation and the TCRdb protein of a much larger clone likely reflects a read error; the protein shown is translated from the DNA. The chain links TRGV4 to TRGJ1 or TRGJ2. TCRdb does not report a J gene; here it was assigned by matching the DNA to germline references. The CDR3 extends over 11 amino acids. Germline V CDR1 and CDR2: EGSTGY, YDSYTSSV. With V trimmed by 5 bases and J by 11 bases, 9 bases remained unmatched. CDR3 coding DNA: TGTGCCACCTGGGTCATGCCTCAGAAACTCTTT. Protein product: CATWVMPQKLF.